One and the same sample provided the 5 T cell receptor beta chains below, sequenced in a study of cytomegalovirus exposure and HLA in healthy donors (dated by TCRdb to between 2016 and 2019). The library was produced with the immunoSEQ multiplex PCR assay. For the multiplex PCR, a mixture combining 60 forward primers for TCR Vbeta segments and 13 reverse primers for TCR Jbeta segments was used. TCRdb limited this immuneACCESS table to in-frame rearrangements with V and J called. A share of clones is missing; checked studies link under half to unresolved V genes, and the rest is unexplained. For this sample there are 110,000 or so clones; roughly 70% appear just once. The ten largest clones add up to 2.9% of the sample. The sample comprised PBMCs. The receptors here all came from a woman in her forties in good health and CMV-seropositive.

This clone showed up just a few times. The V and J genes are TRBV19 and TRBJ1-2, with D perhaps TRBD1 (6 bases). Germline loops: CDR1 LNHDA, CDR2 SQIVND (reference sequence). With 5 bases removed from V and 7 bases from J, the gap between germline ends came to 14 bases. The CDR3 loop spans 13 amino acids. CDR3 amino acids: CASSGRDTSGYTF. The CDR3, as DNA: TGTGCCAGTAGTGGACGGGACACCAGTGGCTACACCTTC. The variable domain in full, with the rest retrieved from reference TRBV19 and TRBJ1-2, is DGGITQSPKYLFRKEGQNVTLSCEQNLNHDAMYWYRQDPGQGLRLIYYSQIVNDFQKGDIAEGYSVSREKKESFPLTVTSAQKNPTAFYLCASSGRDTSGYTFGSGTRLTVV.

This clone was detected only a few times. V and J are TRBV2 and TRBJ1-2; perhaps TRBD1 as D (6 bases). V lost 6 bases to trimming and J lost 8 bases, with 19 bases between them. Germline CDR1 and CDR2: SNHLY and FYNNEI. CDR3 size: 14 residues. CDR3 bases: TGTGCCAGCAGGGGGGGGCAATTGAATTGGGGCTACACCTTC. Amino acid sequence: CASRGGQLNWGYTF. Full variable domain (remainder filled in from reference TRBV2 and TRBJ1-2): EPEVTQTPSHQVTQMGQEVILRCVPISNHLYFYWYRQILGQKVEFLVSFYNNEISEKSEIFDDQFSVERPDGSNFTLKIRSTKLEDSAMYFCASRGGQLNWGYTFGSGTRLTVV.

The chain combines TRBV9 with TRBJ2-6, with 7 bases identical to TRBD2. This CDR3 comprises 15 residues. CDR1 is SGDLS and CDR2 is YYNGEE in the germline V gene. V lost 7 bases and J lost 1; bases outside the gene matches: 5. Written as DNA, the CDR3 is TGTGCCAGCCAATGGGAGGGATCTGGGGCCAACGTCCTGACTTTC. This encodes CASQWEGSGANVLTF.

The V gene is TRBV5-6, the J gene TRBJ2-3; a weak D match, TRBD2 (6 bases). The V end lost 3 bases, the J end lost 7 bases, and 15 bases lay between the germline ends. CDR3 length: 14 residues. Germline V gene sequence: CDR1 SGHDT, CDR2 YYEEEE. The CDR3 DNA sequence: TGTGCCAGCAGCTGGAGGGCCTCAGCCCATACGCAGTATTTT. It codes for CASSWRASAHTQYF.

V and J are TRBV27 and TRBJ1-5; maybe TRBD1 (6 bases). Deletions cut 6 bases from V and 7 bases from J, with 19 bases between. The CDR3 contains 15 residues. Germline V CDR1 and CDR2: MNHEY, SMNVEV (reference sequence). The CDR3 reads CASRIGTLPDQPQHF. Here the CDR3 DNA reads TGTGCCAGCAGGATCGGGACACTACCCGACCAGCCCCAGCATTTT.